This T cell receptor (beta chain) was identified in a study of response to subunit inactivated influenza vaccine. Overall study results and limits: Authors suggested each seasonal influenza vaccination recruits few new T cells.

Germline values: CDR1 MNHNS, CDR2 SASEGT. The CDR3 sequence is 14 residues long. V dropped 6 bases and J dropped 3 bases, with 11 bases sitting between them. Details on this clonotype: Its antigen is still unknown.

TCRdb re-called the RT-PCR reads through MiXCR, storing one row per CDR3 protein. This table holds about 800,000 distinct CDR3 sequences, around 20% found once. The sequenced sample was PBMCs from blood, obtained more than 4 days after vaccination. The chain joins TRBV6-1 to TRBJ1-4; D is uncertain. The TCR comes from a man aged 50-60 years who received an inactivated influenza vaccine. CDR3 loop: CASSAVSANEKLFF. The CDR3 DNA reads TGTGCCAGCAGCGCCGTCAGCGCTAATGAAAAACTGTTTTTT.